A selection of T cell receptor beta chains follows, all from one sample in a study of blood T cell repertoires in COVID-19. Assay used: immunoSEQ multiplex PCR; TCRdb lists only in-frame clones, some missing. The data contain under 300,000 clones, about 89% of them singletons. The material sequenced was PBMCs or T cells enriched from blood (not recorded which). The receptors originated from a woman in her late teens or twenties who had recovered from COVID-19. The CDR3 runs from the conserved cysteine through the conserved F or W. A D gene is named only where the DNA matches it firmly. The listing skips clone size in some rows; elsewhere it reads once, few, many or a size class.

size	D	J	V	CDR3	DNA
NA	NA	TRBJ1-5	TRBV18	CASSRRFDQPQHF	TGTGCCAGCTCACGGAGATTCGATCAGCCCCAGCATTTT
NA	NA	TRBJ2-5	TRBV5-4	CASSFPGRAGQTQYF	TGTGCCAGCAGCTTTCCCGGCAGGGCAGGGCAGACCCAGTACTTC
NA	NA	TRBJ2-7	TRBV6-2/TRBV6-3	CASSYENYEQYF	TGTGCCAGCAGTTACGAGAACTACGAGCAGTACTTC
NA	TRBD1	TRBJ2-7	TRBV7-2	CASSLGRDRVYEQYF	TGTGCCAGCAGCTTAGGTAGGGACAGGGTCTACGAGCAGTACTTC
NA	TRBD1	TRBJ1-1	TRBV27	CASTLFQGAWAFF	TGTGCCAGCACTCTTTTCCAGGGGGCCTGGGCTTTCTTT
NA	NA	TRBJ2-1	TRBV6-4	CASSGRGGGADEQFF	TGTGCCAGCAGTGGTCGAGGTGGGGGGGCGGATGAGCAGTTCTTC
few	TRBD2	TRBJ2-1	TRBV4-3	CASSQEPAGGNNEQFF	TGCGCCAGCAGCCAAGAGCCAGCGGGGGGCAACAATGAGCAGTTCTTC
NA	NA	TRBJ1-5	TRBV20-1	CSAHGGTGRHF	TGCAGTGCTCACGGTGGCACAGGACGGCATTTT
once	TRBD1	TRBJ1-5	TRBV19	CASSYDRVQPQHF	TGTGCCAGTAGCTATGACAGGGTACAGCCCCAGCATTTT
NA	NA	TRBJ1-2	TRBV29-1	CSVQRAGSGGYTF	TGCAGCGTGCAAAGGGCCGGGAGTGGTGGCTACACCTTC
NA	NA	TRBJ1-5	TRBV5-6	CASSLWQAPRHQPQHF	TGTGCCAGCAGCTTGTGGCAGGCGCCCAGGCATCAGCCCCAGCATTTT
once	NA	TRBJ2-7	TRBV18	CASSSFGDSEQYF	TGTGCCAGCTCCTCCTTCGGGGATTCCGAGCAGTACTTC
NA	TRBD1	TRBJ1-6	TRBV19	CARRDREDPSSYNSPLHF	TGTGCCAGGAGGGACAGGGAAGACCCAAGCTCCTATAATTCACCCCTCCACTTT
NA	TRBD1	TRBJ2-7	TRBV16	CASSQWGQVIYEQYF	TGTGCCAGCAGCCAATGGGGACAGGTGATCTACGAGCAGTACTTC
NA	TRBD1	TRBJ1-1	TRBV4-2	CASSQVVGTVYNTEAFF	TGTGCCAGCAGCCAAGTTGTTGGGACAGTGTACAACACTGAAGCTTTCTTT
NA	NA	TRBJ1-4	TRBV10-3	CAISAEQTGEKLFF	TGTGCCATCAGTGCGGAGCAAACCGGTGAAAAACTGTTTTTT
NA	TRBD2	TRBJ2-3	TRBV5-4	CASSLTRQRGSTDTQYF	TGTGCCAGCAGCTTAACGAGGCAGCGGGGGAGCACAGATACGCAGTATTTT
NA	NA	TRBJ1-5	TRBV4-2	CASQIRAGHVQPQHF	TGTGCCAGCCAAATTCGGGCAGGGCACGTTCAGCCCCAGCATTTT
once	TRBD1	TRBJ1-2	TRBV28	CASRRDRVGGYTF	TGTGCCAGCAGGCGCGACAGGGTGGGCGGCTACACCTTC
NA	TRBD1	TRBJ1-2	TRBV9	CASSAGQALGYGYTF	TGTGCCAGCAGCGCGGGACAGGCTTTGGGATATGGCTACACCTTC
NA	NA	TRBJ2-7	TRBV5-1	CASSTYSGYEQYF	TGCGCCAGCAGCACCTATAGCGGTTACGAGCAGTACTTC
NA	NA	TRBJ2-3	TRBV7-3	CASSLMSGQSTDTQYF	TGTGCCAGCAGCTTAATGAGCGGGCAGAGCACAGATACGCAGTATTTT
few	TRBD1	TRBJ1-1	TRBV6-1	CASSEAPGTGGTEAFF	TGTGCCAGCAGTGAAGCCCCGGGGACAGGGGGGACTGAAGCTTTCTTT
once	NA	TRBJ2-1	TRBV7-8	CASTLAGTDYNEQFF	TGTGCCAGCACCTTGGCGGGGACGGACTACAATGAGCAGTTCTTC
many	TRBD2	TRBJ2-2	TRBV6-1	CASSEVPAGGQGTGELFF	TGTGCCAGCAGTGAAGTTCCAGCGGGGGGGCAAGGCACCGGGGAGCTGTTTTTT
once	TRBD1	TRBJ2-7	TRBV19	CASSTHLEQGGFYYEQYF	TGTGCCAGTAGTACACATTTGGAACAGGGGGGTTTTTACTACGAGCAGTACTTC
once	NA	TRBJ1-1	TRBV3-1/TRBV3-2	CASSLTGDTEAFF	TGTGCCAGCAGCCTCACAGGCGACACTGAAGCTTTCTTT
NA	TRBD2	TRBJ2-1	TRBV18	CASSPPIAGGPYNEQFF	TGTGCCAGCTCACCACCGATCGCGGGAGGCCCCTACAATGAGCAGTTCTTC
NA	NA	TRBJ2-7	TRBV21-1	CASSGPTGSSYEQYF	TGTGCCAGCAGCGGCCCGACAGGGAGCTCCTACGAGCAGTACTTC
NA	TRBD2	TRBJ2-1	TRBV28	CAIAGSYNEQFF	TGTGCGATAGCGGGGTCCTACAATGAGCAGTTCTTC
once	TRBD1	TRBJ1-1	TRBV6-2/TRBV6-3	CASSPTTGEDTEAFF	TGTGCCAGCAGTCCCACGACAGGGGAAGACACTGAAGCTTTCTTT
NA	TRBD1	TRBJ1-2	TRBV25-1	CASSDPQGYRGYTF	TGTGCCAGCAGTGACCCACAGGGGTATAGGGGCTACACCTTC
NA	TRBD2	TRBJ2-3	TRBV5-1	CASSSGLAGVYSGADTQYF	TGCGCCAGCAGCTCGGGACTAGCGGGAGTTTATTCTGGGGCAGATACGCAGTATTTT
NA	NA	TRBJ1-5	TRBV28	CASSIGQYSNQPQHF	TGTGCCAGCAGTATCGGACAGTATAGCAATCAGCCCCAGCATTTT
NA	TRBD1	TRBJ1-2	TRBV27	CASSLYAYPGQGYGYTF	TGTGCCAGCAGTTTATATGCTTATCCGGGACAGGGCTATGGCTACACCTTC
once	TRBD1	TRBJ2-3	TRBV6-5	CASSLTGGADTQYF	TGTGCCAGCAGCCTGACAGGGGGCGCCGATACGCAGTATTTT
NA	NA	TRBJ2-5	TRBV29-1	CSVDRGGQETQYF	TGCAGCGTTGACAGGGGTGGCCAAGAGACCCAGTACTTC